There are many counts of the clone carrying this TCR beta chain. Individually, cDNA molecules had unique molecular identifiers attached to them. TCRdb reprocessed the 5' RACE reads with MiXCR, giving one entry per CDR3 protein. The sample lists some 30,000 distinct CDR3 sequences, more than 4% occurring once. Looked up from germline, CDR1 is DFQATT and CDR2 is SNEGSKA (reference sequence). The length of the CDR3 is 17 residues. V gave up 1 base and J gave up 0 bases, with 16 bases separating them. This sample is part of a study of early T cells in non-severe SARS-CoV-2 infection. The genes are TRBV20-1 and TRBJ1-5, with D hard to call. This clonotype was sampled from an adult who was a healthcare worker with PCR-confirmed SARS-CoV-2 infection or an uninfected control (not recorded which). The sequencing sample was made of whole blood. Written as DNA, the CDR3 is TGCAGTGCTAGAGTTGGGGTCGGAGGGAATAGCAATCAGCCCCAGCATTTT. This sequence encodes CSARVGVGGNSNQPQHF.